The 31 T cell receptor beta chains below were found in one sample sequenced in a study of monozygotic twins with inflammatory bowel disease. Reprocessing the 5' RACE reads, TCRdb reports a single entry for every CDR3 protein and omits DNA. The table lists approximately 330,000 distinct CDR3 sequences. Sequencing used blood. The receptors were gathered from a human donor with ulcerative colitis or Crohn's disease, or a healthy co-twin of an affected twin (not recorded which).

The chain couples TRBV5-1 to TRBJ2-2; the TCRdb call, TRBD1, lacks DNA for checking. This CDR3 contains 17 residues. CDR1 and CDR2 from the germline V gene are SGHRS and YFSETQ. The CDR3 protein is CASSLGYGKANTGELFF.

The rearrangement links TRBV30 to TRBJ2-7; TCRdb lists TRBD1, though no DNA is available to test this call. Germline V lookup: CDR1 GTSNPN, CDR2 SVGIG (reference sequence). The CDR3 runs to 13 residues. The CDR3 loop is CAWSVGGSYEQYF.

The CDR3 loop is CATSRGQPYEQYF. The rearrangement joins TRBV24-1 to TRBJ2-7; no DNA is available, so the TRBD1 call from TCRdb remains unchecked. CDR3 size: 13 residues. Germline V lookup: CDR1 KGHDR, CDR2 SFDVKD.

The rearrangement uses TRBV11-2 and TRBJ1-2; the TRBD1 assignment by TCRdb is unverifiable without DNA. CDR1 SGHAT and CDR2 FQNNGV come from the germline V gene. This CDR3 is 14 amino acids long. The CDR3 here is CASTGTGENYGYTF.

The rearrangement uses TRBV11-2 and TRBJ1-1; the D call from TCRdb, TRBD1, cannot be confirmed without DNA. The CDR3 is made up of 13 amino acids. CDR1 and CDR2 (germline): SGHAT, FQNNGV. The CDR3 protein is CASSPQGGAEAFF.

CDR3 loop: CSARDDGGIGDTQYF. The chain has TRBV20-1 and TRBJ2-3; with no DNA, the TCRdb D assignment of TRBD1 cannot be verified. The germline V gene encodes CDR1 DFQATT and CDR2 SNEGSKA (reference sequence). CDR3 length: 15 amino acids.

This chain connects TRBV20-1 to TRBJ1-3. Germline loops: CDR1 DFQATT, CDR2 SNEGSKA (reference sequence). The CDR3 totals 13 residues. CDR3: CSARRRPGDTIYF.

V gene TRBV2 combines with J gene TRBJ2-1; TCRdb calls TRBD2, which cannot be checked without DNA. The CDR3 sequence is 18 residues long. Germline V gene lookup returns CDR1 SNHLY and CDR2 FYNNEI. This chain's CDR3 is CASSAGTSGFRGDNEQFF.

The chain employs TRBV7-9 and TRBJ1-6. Germline CDR1 reads SEHNR; CDR2 reads FQNEAQ (reference sequence). CDR3 length: 15 amino acids. The CDR3 sequence is CASSFPSSYNSPLHF. Together with reference TRBV7-9 and TRBJ1-6, the CDR3 gives the full variable domain: DTGVSQNPRHKITKRGQNVTFRCDPISEHNRLYWYRQTLGQGPEFLTYFQNEAQLEKSRLLSDRFSAERPKGSFSTLEIQRTEQGDSAMYLCASSFPSSYNSPLHFGNGTRLTVT.

The rearrangement uses TRBV20-1 and TRBJ2-1; TCRdb's D call, TRBD2, is unchecked because there is no DNA. Germline V gene data show CDR1 as DFQATT and CDR2 as SNEGSKA (reference sequence). The CDR3 length is 13 residues. Here the CDR3 reads CSAGGLAGNEQFF.

The genes are TRBV18 and TRBJ2-1; TCRdb gives TRBD2 as the D gene, but with no DNA this cannot be confirmed. Germline V gene data show CDR1 as KGHSH and CDR2 as LQKENI. The CDR3 totals 17 residues. CDR3 loop: CASSPPLAGGTYNEQFF.

V is TRBV5-1 and J is TRBJ2-1; lacking DNA, the TRBD1 call made by TCRdb goes unchecked. Germline CDR1 reads SGHRS; CDR2 reads YFSETQ. CDR3 length: 15 amino acids. CDR3 residues: CASSRKPGAYNEQFF.

The chain combines TRBV28 with TRBJ1-2; TCRdb's D gene call, TRBD1, goes unchecked for lack of DNA. Looked up from germline, CDR1 is MDHEN and CDR2 is SYDVKM. The CDR3 runs 15 residues. The CDR3 loop is CASRDRGRDFYGYTF.

This chain connects TRBV5-1 to TRBJ2-2. This CDR3 is 13 amino acids long. Looked up from germline, CDR1 is SGHRS and CDR2 is YFSETQ. CDR3 sequence: CASRTANTGELFF.

This chain uses TRBV5-1 with TRBJ2-1; TCRdb outputs TRBD2, but without DNA this stays unchecked. Germline lookup yields CDR1 SGHRS and CDR2 YFSETQ. This CDR3 has 16 residues. The CDR3 is CASSPASLAGGVEQFF.

The chain couples TRBV5-1 to TRBJ1-6; checking the TCRdb D call of TRBD1 is not possible without DNA. The CDR3 covers 16 residues. Germline V lookup: CDR1 SGHRS, CDR2 YFSETQ. CDR3: CASSPTSRTINSPLHF.

The gene calls are TRBV28 and TRBJ2-1; as DNA is missing, the TRBD2 call by TCRdb cannot be tested. Per germline, CDR1 MDHEN and CDR2 SYDVKM. This CDR3 spans 17 amino acids. CDR3 protein: CASSLSVSGTYYNEQFF.

The chain links TRBV7-8 to TRBJ1-5; there is no DNA to check the TCRdb D call of TRBD1. The germline V gene has CDR1 SGHVS and CDR2 FQNEAQ. CDR3 length: 15 residues. Here the CDR3 reads CASTRDIYSNQPQHF.

The gene calls are TRBV6-2 or TRBV6-3 and TRBJ2-7; no DNA is available, so the TRBD1 call from TCRdb remains unchecked. The germline V gene has CDR1 MNHEY and CDR2 SVGEGT. This CDR3 is 13 amino acids long. Here the CDR3 reads CASKGQASYEQYF.

The CDR3 loop is CASSPGPGRGKYSNQPQHF. This sequence joins TRBV11-1 and TRBJ1-5; without DNA, the TCRdb call of TRBD1 cannot be checked. From germline, CDR1 is SGHAT and CDR2 FQDESV (reference sequence). The CDR3 runs 19 residues. The full variable domain, its missing parts supplied by reference TRBV11-1 and TRBJ1-5, is EAEVAQSPRYKITEKSQAVAFWCDPISGHATLYWYRQILGQGPELLVQFQDESVVDDSQLPKDRFSAERLKGVDSTLKIQPAELGDSAMYLCASSPGPGRGKYSNQPQHFGDGTRLSIL.

This chain's CDR3 is CASSLSAASSYGYTF. The V gene is TRBV5-1, the J gene TRBJ1-2. The length of the CDR3 is 15 residues. In germline, CDR1 is SGHRS, CDR2 YFSETQ.

The V and J genes are TRBV7-2 and TRBJ2-7; the D gene TCRdb calls, TRBD1, cannot be checked with no DNA. CDR3 length: 16 residues. The germline gives CDR1 SGHTA, CDR2 FQGNSA. CDR3 in amino acids: CASSLKGSGRAYEQYF.

The chain couples TRBV25-1 to TRBJ2-7. The V gene's germline CDR1 is MGHDK and CDR2 SYGVNS. The CDR3 sequence is 13 residues long. Here the CDR3 reads CASSFRYSYEQYF.

The rearrangement joins TRBV7-6 to TRBJ1-1. CDR3 length: 14 amino acids. The germline CDR1 and CDR2 sequences are SGHVS and FNYEAQ. The CDR3 loop is CASSRGLGHTEAFF.

The chain is built from TRBV5-1 and TRBJ2-1; TCRdb selects TRBD2, and the lack of DNA leaves this call unchecked. The CDR3 length is 17 residues. CDR1 and CDR2 (germline): SGHRS, YFSETQ. CDR3 loop: CASSLVASGAPRYEQFF.

The J gene is TRBJ2-1, the V gene TRBV18; no DNA is available, so the TRBD1 call from TCRdb remains unchecked. Looked up from germline, CDR1 is KGHSH and CDR2 is LQKENI. This CDR3 contains 16 residues. CDR3 sequence: CASSRGGQHSYNEQFF. Full variable domain (remainder filled in from reference TRBV18 and TRBJ2-1): NAGVMQNPRHLVRRRGQEARLRCSPMKGHSHVYWYRQLPEEGLKFMVYLQKENIIDESGMPKERFSAEFPKEGPSILRIQQVVRGDSAAYFCASSRGGQHSYNEQFFGPGTRLTVL.

The chain carries TRBV20-1 and TRBJ1-1. The CDR3 totals 14 residues. The germline V gene encodes CDR1 DFQATT and CDR2 SNEGSKA (reference sequence). The CDR3 spells CSPLPQNWATEAFF.

The chain uses TRBV27 and TRBJ1-6; as DNA is missing, the TRBD1 call by TCRdb cannot be tested. Germline V gene sequence: CDR1 MNHEY, CDR2 SMNVEV (reference sequence). This CDR3 has 16 residues. The CDR3 is CATLSTGTGGNSPLHF.

The chain couples TRBV27 to TRBJ1-1. Germline V gene lookup returns CDR1 MNHEY and CDR2 SMNVEV (reference sequence). The CDR3 totals 15 residues. The CDR3 sequence is CASSSRTRGRTEAFF.

This rearrangement joins TRBV28 to TRBJ2-7. Germline V lookup: CDR1 MDHEN, CDR2 SYDVKM. CDR3 size: 11 residues. The CDR3 spells CASSWDREQYF.

CDR3 in amino acids: CASSSPRGVNSNSPLHF. The chain combines TRBV28 with TRBJ1-6; TCRdb picks TRBD1, but there is no DNA to check that call. The length of the CDR3 is 17 residues. Germline CDR1 is MDHEN and CDR2 is SYDVKM.